The clone carrying this TCR beta chain appeared once. What it binds is not known. Method: immunoSEQ multiplex PCR; TCRdb's copy keeps in-frame clones and lacks some. The top ten hold about 0.17% of the sample, which has about 99,000 clones, roughly 95% seen once. CDR1 is SEHNR and CDR2 is FQNEAQ in the germline V gene (reference sequence). The CDR3 is 15 residues long. The ends lost 2 bases at V and 9 bases at J; junction bases unmatched: 11. These data come from a study of OX40 agonist ivuxolimab in advanced cancers. Study at large: Patients were 82.7% male with ages about 20 to 79, mean approximately 62. Overall study results and limits: Clonal expansion in partial responders at 0.1-3.0 mg/kg ranked among the lowest. Researchers report that CD8+ T cells had, on average, more expanded clones than CD4+.

The source was CD4+ or CD8+ T cells sorted from blood, collected in a trial of the OX40 agonist ivuxolimab. The V gene is TRBV7-9, the J gene TRBJ2-7, with 9 bases that match TRBD1. This TCR derives from an adult with an advanced solid tumor such as melanoma, head and neck, liver or kidney cancer. CDR3 region: CASSLWGTGQTGQYF. As DNA, the CDR3 is TGTGCCAGCAGCTTATGGGGGACAGGGCAAACGGGGCAGTACTTC.